These T cell receptor beta chains were read from a single sample in a study of T cells of healthy individuals. One entry per CDR3 protein results from TCRdb running MiXCR on the 5' RACE reads. The data hold 63,000 or so distinct CDR3 sequences, with roughly 17% observed a single time. These receptors were collected from a human donor in good health. Both conserved end residues are part of each CDR3. A D gene is named only where the DNA matches it firmly. A row's size may be missing; if present it is once, few, many or a size class.

TRBV14	TRBD1	many	TRBJ1-6	TGTGCCAGCAGCCACAGGCCGTTCCGATCGACAGGGAATTATTCACCCCTCCACTTT	CASSHRPFRSTGNYSPLHF
TRBV4-1	TRBD1	medium-sized	TRBJ1-2	TGCGCCAGCAGCCAAGGGGGACAGGACCGATCTATTAGAGGTGGCTACACCTTC	CASSQGGQDRSIRGGYTF
TRBV12-3/TRBV12-4	.	many	TRBJ2-7	TGTGCCAGCAGTTCCGAGCGGACCTACGAGCAGTACTTC	CASSSERTYEQYF
TRBV4-3	TRBD1	.	TRBJ2-2	TGCGCCAGCAGTTATAGACAGGGGCATGGGACCGGGGAGCTGTTTTTT	CASSYRQGHGTGELFF
TRBV7-3	TRBD1	.	TRBJ2-2	TGTGCCAGCAGCTTAATGGACAGGGCGAACACCGGGGAGCTGTTTTTT	CASSLMDRANTGELFF
TRBV29-1	TRBD2	many	TRBJ2-1	TGCAGCGGTGAACTAGCGGGCTACAATGAGCAGTTCTTC	CSGELAGYNEQFF
TRBV20-1	TRBD2	many	TRBJ2-2	TGCAGTGCCCCTACTAGCGGGGGAGGTGGGGAGCTGTTTTTT	CSAPTSGGGGELFF
TRBV7-9	.	.	TRBJ2-7	TGTGCCAGCAGCTTAGGGGCTCAAAGCTCCTACGAGCAGTACTTC	CASSLGAQSSYEQYF
TRBV7-2	.	few	TRBJ2-7	TGTGCCAGCAGCCCGCTCCCTTCCTACGAGCAGTACTTC	CASSPLPSYEQYF
TRBV6-6	.	few	TRBJ2-7	TGTGCCAGCAGTTACTCTGCTAGCTCCTACGAGCAGTACTTC	CASSYSASSYEQYF
TRBV5-1	TRBD1	.	TRBJ1-5	TGCGCCAGCAGCTCTGACCCGGGACAGCCCTATCAGCCCCAGCATTTT	CASSSDPGQPYQPQHF
TRBV29-1	TRBD2	many	TRBJ2-1	TGCAGCGTTGAATCCTTCGTGGGACTAGCGCCCTACAATGAGCAGTTCTTC	CSVESFVGLAPYNEQFF
TRBV14	.	many	TRBJ1-6	TGTGCCAGCAGCCAAGTTGGGGCCCCCCCCCTCCACTTT	CASSQVGAPPLHF
TRBV9	.	few	TRBJ2-2	TGTGCCAGCAGCGTCTTGCCCGGGGAGCTGTTTTTT	CASSVLPGELFF
TRBV12-3/TRBV12-4	.	.	TRBJ2-5	TGTGCCAGCGGGGGAGAGGGCCAAGAGACCCAGTACTTC	CASGGEGQETQYF
TRBV2	TRBD2	few	TRBJ2-3	TGTGCCAGCAAACGGACTAGCGGGGGTTTAGGTACGCAGTATTTT	CASKRTSGGLGTQYF
TRBV4-1	.	many	TRBJ2-3	TGCGCCAGCAAGGTTGGGATAGCGTCTGAAGATACGCAGTATTTT	CASKVGIASEDTQYF
TRBV6-6	.	.	TRBJ2-5	TGTGCCAGCAGTTCCAATCAAGAGACCCAGTACTTC	CASSSNQETQYF
TRBV7-9	TRBD1	few	TRBJ2-5	TGTGCCAGCAGCTCCAGGACAGGGGGGGAGACCCAGTACTTC	CASSSRTGGETQYF
TRBV6-1	TRBD1	.	TRBJ1-2	TGTGCCAGCAGTGAAGCGGGGGGACAGGATAGCTACACCTTC	CASSEAGGQDSYTF
TRBV10-3	TRBD1	many	TRBJ1-1	TGTGCCATCAGTGAGTCGACAGGGAGAACTGAAGCTTTCTTT	CAISESTGRTEAFF
TRBV7-2	.	.	TRBJ2-3	TGTGCCAGCAGCTTAAGGGGCGACGGCACAGATACGCAGTATTTT	CASSLRGDGTDTQYF